This T cell receptor (beta chain) originates from a study of beta chain features in type 1 diabetes. About the research overall: Similarity in age, gender and cell yields was seen between patients and healthy donors. All samples yielded roughly 100 million examined sorted cells.

Reverse transcribing all isolated RNA meant expressed TCRB transcripts were sequenced. Clones were read by immunoSEQ multiplex PCR, and TCRdb kept only the in-frame ones, dropping some. Of around 200,000 clones listed, about 13% are singletons. The source is a woman aged 18-29 years in good health. The specimen was central memory CD4+ T cells from blood.

The CDR3 DNA follows: TGTGCCATAAAACCCGGGACACGCAATGAGCAGTTCTTC. Translated, it gives CAIKPGTRNEQFF. J is TRBJ2-1 and V is TRBV10-3; D might be TRBD1 (6 bases). V gave up 9 bases and J gave up 6 bases, with 15 bases separating them. The germline gives CDR1 ENHRY, CDR2 SYGVKD. The CDR3 spans 13 residues.